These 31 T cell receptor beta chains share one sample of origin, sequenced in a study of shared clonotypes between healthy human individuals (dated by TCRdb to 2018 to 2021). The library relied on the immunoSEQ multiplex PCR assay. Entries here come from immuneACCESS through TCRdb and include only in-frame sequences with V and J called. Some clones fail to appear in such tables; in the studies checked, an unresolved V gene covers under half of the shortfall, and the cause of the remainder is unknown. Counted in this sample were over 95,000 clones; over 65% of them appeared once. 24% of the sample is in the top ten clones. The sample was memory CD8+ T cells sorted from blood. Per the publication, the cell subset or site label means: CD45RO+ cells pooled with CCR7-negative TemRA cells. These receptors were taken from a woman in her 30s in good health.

The CDR3 bases are TGTGCCAGCAGTCGACTAGCGGGGGCAGATACGCAGTATTTT. It is translated as CASSRLAGADTQYF. This sequence joins TRBV6-4 and TRBJ2-3; 12 bases line up with TRBD2. J lost 4 bases, V lost 5 bases, and 1 base had no gene match. Germline CDR1 MRHNA, CDR2 SNTAGT. The CDR3 has 14 amino acids.

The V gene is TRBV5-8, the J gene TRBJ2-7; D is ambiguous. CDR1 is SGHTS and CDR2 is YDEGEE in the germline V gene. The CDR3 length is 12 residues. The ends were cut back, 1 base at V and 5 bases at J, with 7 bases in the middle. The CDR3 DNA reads TGTGCCAGCAGCTTGCGAGCCGACGAGCAGTACTTC. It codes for CASSLRADEQYF.

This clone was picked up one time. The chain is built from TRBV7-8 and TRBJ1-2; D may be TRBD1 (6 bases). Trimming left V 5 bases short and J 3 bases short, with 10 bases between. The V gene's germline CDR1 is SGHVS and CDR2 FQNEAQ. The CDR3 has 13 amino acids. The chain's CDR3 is CASSPQGDYGYTF. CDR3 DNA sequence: TGTGCCAGCAGCCCACAGGGTGACTATGGCTACACCTTC.

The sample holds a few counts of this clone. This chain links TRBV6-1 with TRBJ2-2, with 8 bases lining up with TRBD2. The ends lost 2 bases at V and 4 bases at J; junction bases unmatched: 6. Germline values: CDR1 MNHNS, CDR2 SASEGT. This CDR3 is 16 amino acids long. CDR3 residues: CASSESAGGGTGELFF. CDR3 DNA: TGTGCCAGCAGTGAATCGGCGGGAGGTGGCACCGGGGAGCTGTTTTTT.

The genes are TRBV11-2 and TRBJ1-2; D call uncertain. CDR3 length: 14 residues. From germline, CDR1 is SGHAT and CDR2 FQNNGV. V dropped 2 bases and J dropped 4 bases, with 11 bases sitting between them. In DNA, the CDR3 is TGTGCCAGCAGCTTATTACCGGAGGGCTATGGCTACACCTTC. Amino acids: CASSLLPEGYGYTF.

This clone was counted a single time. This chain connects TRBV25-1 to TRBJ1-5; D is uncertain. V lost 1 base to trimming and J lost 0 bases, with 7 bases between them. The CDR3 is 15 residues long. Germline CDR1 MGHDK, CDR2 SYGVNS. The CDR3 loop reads CASSESEGSNQPQHF. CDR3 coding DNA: TGTGCCAGCAGTGAATCAGAAGGTAGCAATCAGCCCCAGCATTTT. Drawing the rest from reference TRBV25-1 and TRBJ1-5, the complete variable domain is EADIYQTPRYLVIGTGKKITLECSQTMGHDKMYWYQQDPGMELHLIHYSYGVNSTEKGDLSSESTVSRIRTEHFPLTLESARPSHTSQYLCASSESEGSNQPQHFGDGTRLSIL.

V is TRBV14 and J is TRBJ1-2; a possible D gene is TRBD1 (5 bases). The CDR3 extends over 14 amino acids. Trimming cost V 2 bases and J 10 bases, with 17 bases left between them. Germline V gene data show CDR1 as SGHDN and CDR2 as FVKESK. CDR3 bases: TGTGCCAGCAGCCAATTCTTACAGGCCGACATCTACACCTTC. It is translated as CASSQFLQADIYTF.

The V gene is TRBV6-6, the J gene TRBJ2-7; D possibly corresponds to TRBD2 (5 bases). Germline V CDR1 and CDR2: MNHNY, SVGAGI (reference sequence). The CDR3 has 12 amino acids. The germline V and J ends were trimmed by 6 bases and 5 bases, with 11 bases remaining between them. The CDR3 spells CASRAGIHEQYF. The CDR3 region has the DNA TGTGCCAGCAGGGCCGGGATCCACGAGCAGTACTTC.

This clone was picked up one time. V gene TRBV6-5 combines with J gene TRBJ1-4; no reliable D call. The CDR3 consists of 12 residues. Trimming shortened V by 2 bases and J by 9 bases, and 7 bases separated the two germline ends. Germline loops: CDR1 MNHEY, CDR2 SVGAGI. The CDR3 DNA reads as TGTGCCAGCAGTTACGCGGGGAAAAAACTGTTTTTT. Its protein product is CASSYAGKKLFF.

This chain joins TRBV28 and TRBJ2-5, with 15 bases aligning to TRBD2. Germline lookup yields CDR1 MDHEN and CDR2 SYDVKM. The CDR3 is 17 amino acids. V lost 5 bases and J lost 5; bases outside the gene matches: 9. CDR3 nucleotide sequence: TGTGCCAGCAGTGGCGGGACTAGCGGGAGGTTTGTTGAGACCCAGTACTTC. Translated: CASSGGTSGRFVETQYF. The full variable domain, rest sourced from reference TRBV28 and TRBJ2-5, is DVKVTQSSRYLVKRTGEKVFLECVQDMDHENMFWYRQDPGLGLRLIYFSYDVKMKEKGDIPEGYSVSREKKERFSLILESASTNQTSMYLCASSGGTSGRFVETQYFGPGTRLLVL.

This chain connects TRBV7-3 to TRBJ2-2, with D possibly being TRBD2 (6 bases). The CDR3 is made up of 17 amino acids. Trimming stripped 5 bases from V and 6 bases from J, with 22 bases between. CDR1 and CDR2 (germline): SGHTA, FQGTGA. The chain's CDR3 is CASSRLHSGRLSGELFF. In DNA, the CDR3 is TGTGCCAGCAGCCGCCTACATAGCGGCCGGCTCTCCGGGGAGCTGTTTTTT.

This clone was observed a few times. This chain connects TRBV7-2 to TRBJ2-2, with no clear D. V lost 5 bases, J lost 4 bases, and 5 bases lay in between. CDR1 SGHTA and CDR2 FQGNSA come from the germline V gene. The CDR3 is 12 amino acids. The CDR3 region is CASSLATGELFF. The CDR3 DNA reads TGTGCCAGCAGCCTGGCCACCGGGGAGCTGTTTTTT.

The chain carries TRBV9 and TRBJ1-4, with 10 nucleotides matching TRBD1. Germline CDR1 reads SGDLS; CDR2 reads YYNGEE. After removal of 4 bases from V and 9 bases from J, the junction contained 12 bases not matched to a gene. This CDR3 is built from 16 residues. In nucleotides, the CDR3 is TGTGCCAGCAGCCTTAGCCCGGGACAGGGGAGACAAAAACTGTTTTTT. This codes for CASSLSPGQGRQKLFF.

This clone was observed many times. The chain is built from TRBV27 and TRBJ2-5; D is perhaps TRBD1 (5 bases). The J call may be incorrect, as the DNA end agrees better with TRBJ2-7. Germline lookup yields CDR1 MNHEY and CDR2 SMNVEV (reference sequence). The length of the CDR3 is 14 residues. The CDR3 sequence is CASSPREGFGEQYF. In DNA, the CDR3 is TGTGCCAGCAGTCCCAGGGAAGGTTTCGGCGAGCAGTACTTC.

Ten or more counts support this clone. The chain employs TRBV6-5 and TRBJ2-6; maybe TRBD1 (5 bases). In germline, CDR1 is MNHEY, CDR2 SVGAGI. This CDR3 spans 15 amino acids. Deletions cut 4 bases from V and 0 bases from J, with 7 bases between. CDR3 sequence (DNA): TGTGCCAGCAGTTCAGGGTCCTCTGGGGCCAACGTCCTGACTTTC. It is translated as CASSSGSSGANVLTF.

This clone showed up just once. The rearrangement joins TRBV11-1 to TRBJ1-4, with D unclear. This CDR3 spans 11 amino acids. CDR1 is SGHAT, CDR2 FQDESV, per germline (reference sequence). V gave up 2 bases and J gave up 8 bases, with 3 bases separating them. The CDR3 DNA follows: TGTGCCAGCAGCTTACAGGAAAAACTGTTTTTT. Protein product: CASSLQEKLFF.

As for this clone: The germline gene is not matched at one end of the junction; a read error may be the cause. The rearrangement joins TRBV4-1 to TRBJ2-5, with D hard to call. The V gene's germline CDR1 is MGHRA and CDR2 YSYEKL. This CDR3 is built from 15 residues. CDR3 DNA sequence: TGCACCAGCAGCCAAGATCTTCCTTACGTTGGGACCCAGTACTTC. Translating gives CTSSQDLPYVGTQYF.

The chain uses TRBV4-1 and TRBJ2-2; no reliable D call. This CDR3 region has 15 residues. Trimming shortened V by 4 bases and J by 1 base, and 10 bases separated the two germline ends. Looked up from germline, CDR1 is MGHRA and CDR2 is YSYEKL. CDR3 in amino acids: CASSLVLQNTGELFF. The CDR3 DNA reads TGCGCCAGCAGCCTGGTGCTCCAGAACACCGGGGAGCTGTTTTTT.

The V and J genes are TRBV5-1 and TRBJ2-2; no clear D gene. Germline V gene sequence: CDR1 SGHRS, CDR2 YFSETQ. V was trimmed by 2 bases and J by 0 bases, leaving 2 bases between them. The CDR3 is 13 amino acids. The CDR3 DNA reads TGCGCCAGCAGCTTTGCGAACACCGGGGAGCTGTTTTTT. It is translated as CASSFANTGELFF.

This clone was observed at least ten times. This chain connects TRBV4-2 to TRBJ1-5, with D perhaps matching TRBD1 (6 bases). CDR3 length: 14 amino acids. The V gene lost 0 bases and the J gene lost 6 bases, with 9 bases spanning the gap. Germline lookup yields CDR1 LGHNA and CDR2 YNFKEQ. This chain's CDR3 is CASSQERGVQPQHF. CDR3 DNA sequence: TGTGCCAGCAGCCAAGAGAGGGGGGTTCAGCCCCAGCATTTT.

The CDR3 here is CASSFGPRGDEQYF. CDR3 bases: TGTGCCAGCAGTTTCGGGCCCAGAGGCGACGAGCAGTACTTC. The chain has TRBV27 and TRBJ2-7; D remains unclear. V was clipped by 3 bases and J by 5 bases, with 14 bases between them. The CDR3 covers 14 residues. The germline gives CDR1 MNHEY, CDR2 SMNVEV (reference sequence).

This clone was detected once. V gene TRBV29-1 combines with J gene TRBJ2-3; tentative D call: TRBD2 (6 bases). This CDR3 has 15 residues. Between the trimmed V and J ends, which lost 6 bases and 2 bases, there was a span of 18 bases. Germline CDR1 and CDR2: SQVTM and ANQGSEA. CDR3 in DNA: TGCAGCGTACTGGGCGGGGTCCGTGACACAGATACGCAGTATTTT. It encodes CSVLGGVRDTDTQYF.

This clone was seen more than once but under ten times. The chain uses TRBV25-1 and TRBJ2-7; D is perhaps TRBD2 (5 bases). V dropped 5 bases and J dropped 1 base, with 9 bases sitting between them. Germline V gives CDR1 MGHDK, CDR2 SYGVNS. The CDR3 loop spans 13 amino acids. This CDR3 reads CASSLSGSYEQYF. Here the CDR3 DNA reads TGTGCCAGCAGTCTAAGCGGTTCCTACGAGCAGTACTTC.

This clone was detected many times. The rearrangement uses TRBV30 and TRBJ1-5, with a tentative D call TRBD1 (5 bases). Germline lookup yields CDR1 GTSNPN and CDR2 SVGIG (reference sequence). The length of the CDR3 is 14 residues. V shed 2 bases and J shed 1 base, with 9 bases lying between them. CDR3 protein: CAWSRRGSNQPQHF. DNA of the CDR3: TGTGCCTGGAGTCGACGGGGGAGCAATCAGCCCCAGCATTTT.

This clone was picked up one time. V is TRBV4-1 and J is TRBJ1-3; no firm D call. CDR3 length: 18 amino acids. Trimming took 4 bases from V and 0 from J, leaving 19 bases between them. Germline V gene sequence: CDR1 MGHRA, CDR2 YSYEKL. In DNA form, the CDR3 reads TGCGCCAGCAGCCGATACCCTTCGGACTGGATCTCTGGAAACACCATATATTTT. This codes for CASSRYPSDWISGNTIYF.

DNA for the CDR3: TGTGCCAGCAGCTCCGGGGCAAATCAGCCCCAGCATTTT. Residues: CASSSGANQPQHF. The rearrangement joins TRBV7-9 to TRBJ1-5; D perhaps matches TRBD1 (5 bases). The length of the CDR3 is 13 residues. Germline assignment: CDR1 SEHNR and CDR2 FQNEAQ (reference sequence). Deletions cut 4 bases from V and 4 bases from J, with 8 bases between.

CDR3 sequence (DNA): TGTGCCACCAGCAGAGGGCCGGGTAGCATTAGGGGGGAGCTGTTTTTT. Its protein product is CATSRGPGSIRGELFF. The V gene is TRBV15, the J gene TRBJ2-2; D remains ambiguous. The CDR3 length is 16 residues. Germline CDR1 reads LNHNV; CDR2 reads YYDKDF (reference sequence). V was cut by 1 base and J by 8 bases, with 17 bases left in between.

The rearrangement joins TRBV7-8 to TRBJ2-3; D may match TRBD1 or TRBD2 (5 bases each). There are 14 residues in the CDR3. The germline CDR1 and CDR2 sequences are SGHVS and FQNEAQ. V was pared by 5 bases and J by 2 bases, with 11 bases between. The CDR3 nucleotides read TGTGCCAGCAGCACTAGACAGTCCACAGATACGCAGTATTTT. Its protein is CASSTRQSTDTQYF. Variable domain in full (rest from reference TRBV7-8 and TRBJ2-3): GAGVSQSPRYKVAKRGQDVALRCDPISGHVSLFWYQQALGQGPEFLTYFQNEAQLDKSGLPSDRFFAERPEGSVSTLKIQRTQQEDSAVYLCASSTRQSTDTQYFGPGTRLTVL.

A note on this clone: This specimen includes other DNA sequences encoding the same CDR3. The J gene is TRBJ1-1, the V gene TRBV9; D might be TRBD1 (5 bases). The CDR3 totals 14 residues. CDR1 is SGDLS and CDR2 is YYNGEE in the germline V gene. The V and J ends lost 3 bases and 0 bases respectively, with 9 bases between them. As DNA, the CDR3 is TGTGCCAGCAGCGCGGGACTCATGAACACTGAAGCTTTCTTT. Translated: CASSAGLMNTEAFF.

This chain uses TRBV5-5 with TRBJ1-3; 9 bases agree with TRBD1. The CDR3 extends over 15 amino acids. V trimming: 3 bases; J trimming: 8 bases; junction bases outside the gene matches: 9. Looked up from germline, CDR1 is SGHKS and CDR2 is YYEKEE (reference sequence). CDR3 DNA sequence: TGTGCCAGCAGCTATAGCGGGACAGGGCCACACACCATATATTTT. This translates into CASSYSGTGPHTIYF.

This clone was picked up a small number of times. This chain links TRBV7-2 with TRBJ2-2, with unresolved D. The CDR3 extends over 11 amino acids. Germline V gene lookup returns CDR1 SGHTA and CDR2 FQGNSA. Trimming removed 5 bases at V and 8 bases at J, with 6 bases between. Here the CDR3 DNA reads TGTGCCAGCAGCGAGGAGGGGGAGCTGTTTTTT. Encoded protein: CASSEEGELFF.